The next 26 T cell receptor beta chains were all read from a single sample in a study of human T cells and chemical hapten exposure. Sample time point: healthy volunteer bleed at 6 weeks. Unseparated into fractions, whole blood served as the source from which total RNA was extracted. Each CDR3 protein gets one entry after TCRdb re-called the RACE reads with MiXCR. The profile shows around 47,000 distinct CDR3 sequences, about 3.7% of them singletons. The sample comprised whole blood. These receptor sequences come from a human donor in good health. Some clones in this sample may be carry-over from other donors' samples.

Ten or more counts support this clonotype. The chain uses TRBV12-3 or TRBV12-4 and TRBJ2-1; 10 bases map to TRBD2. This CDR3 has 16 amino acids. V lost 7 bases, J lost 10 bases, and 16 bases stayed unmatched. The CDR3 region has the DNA TGTGCCAGCATCCTAAGCGGGAGGGCCTTTCTTAGCGAGCAGTTCTTC. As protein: CASILSGRAFLSEQFF.

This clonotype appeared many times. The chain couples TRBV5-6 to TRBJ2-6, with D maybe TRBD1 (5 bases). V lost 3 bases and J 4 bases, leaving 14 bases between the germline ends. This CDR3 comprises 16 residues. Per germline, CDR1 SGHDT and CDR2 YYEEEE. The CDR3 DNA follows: TGTGCCAGCAGCTCGAGAGACAGTTGGGGGGCCAACGTCCTGACTTTC. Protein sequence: CASSSRDSWGANVLTF.

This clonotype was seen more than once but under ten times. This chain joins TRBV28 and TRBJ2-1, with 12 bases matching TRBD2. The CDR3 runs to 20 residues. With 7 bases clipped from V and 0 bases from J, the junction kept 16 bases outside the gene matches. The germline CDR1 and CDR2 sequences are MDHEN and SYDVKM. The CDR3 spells CASTTLGASGRGSSYNEQFF. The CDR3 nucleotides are TGTGCCAGCACTACGCTCGGGGCTAGCGGGAGGGGGAGCTCCTACAATGAGCAGTTCTTC. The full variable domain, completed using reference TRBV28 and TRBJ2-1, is DVKVTQSSRYLVKRTGEKVFLECVQDMDHENMFWYRQDPGLGLRLIYFSYDVKMKEKGDIPEGYSVSREKKERFSLILESASTNQTSMYLCASTTLGASGRGSSYNEQFFGPGTRLTVL.

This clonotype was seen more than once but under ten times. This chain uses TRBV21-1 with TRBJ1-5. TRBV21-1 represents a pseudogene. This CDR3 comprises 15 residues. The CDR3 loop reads CARSRGGREDQPQHF. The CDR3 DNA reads TGTGCCAGAAGTAGGGGAGGGAGGGAGGATCAGCCCCAGCATTTT.

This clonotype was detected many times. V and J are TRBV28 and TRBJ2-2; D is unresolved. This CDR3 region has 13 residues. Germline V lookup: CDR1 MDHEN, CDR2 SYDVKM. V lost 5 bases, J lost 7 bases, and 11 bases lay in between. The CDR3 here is CASSPPGGGELFF. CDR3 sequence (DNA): TGTGCCAGCAGTCCTCCCGGTGGCGGGGAGCTGTTTTTT. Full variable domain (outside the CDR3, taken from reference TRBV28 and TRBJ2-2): DVKVTQSSRYLVKRTGEKVFLECVQDMDHENMFWYRQDPGLGLRLIYFSYDVKMKEKGDIPEGYSVSREKKERFSLILESASTNQTSMYLCASSPPGGGELFFGEGSRLTVL.

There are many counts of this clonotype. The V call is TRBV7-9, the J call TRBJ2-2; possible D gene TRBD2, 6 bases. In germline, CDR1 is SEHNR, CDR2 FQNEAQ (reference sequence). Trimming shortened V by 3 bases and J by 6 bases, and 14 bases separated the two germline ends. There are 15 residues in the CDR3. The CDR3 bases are TGTGCCAGCAGCTTCGGAGGGGAGAGGGCCGGGGAGCTGTTTTTT. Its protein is CASSFGGERAGELFF.

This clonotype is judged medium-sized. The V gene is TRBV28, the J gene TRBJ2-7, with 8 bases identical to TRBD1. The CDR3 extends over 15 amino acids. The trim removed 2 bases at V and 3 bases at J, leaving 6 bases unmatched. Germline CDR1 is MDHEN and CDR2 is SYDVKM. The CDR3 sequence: CASSLGGTGVYEQYF. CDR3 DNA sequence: TGTGCCAGCAGTTTAGGTGGGACAGGAGTCTACGAGCAGTACTTC.

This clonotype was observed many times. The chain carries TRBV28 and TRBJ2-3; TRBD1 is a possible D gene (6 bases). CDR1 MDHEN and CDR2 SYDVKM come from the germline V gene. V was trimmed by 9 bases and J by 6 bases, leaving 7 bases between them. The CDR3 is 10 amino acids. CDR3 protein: CASDRDTQYF. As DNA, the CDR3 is TGTGCCAGTGACAGGGATACGCAGTATTTT.

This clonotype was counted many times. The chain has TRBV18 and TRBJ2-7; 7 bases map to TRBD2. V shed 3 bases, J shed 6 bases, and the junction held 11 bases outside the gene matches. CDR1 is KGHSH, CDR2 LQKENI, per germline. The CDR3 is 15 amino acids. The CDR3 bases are TGTGCCAGCTCACCCACGCGGGAGATTCGCTCCGAGCAGTACTTC. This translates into CASSPTREIRSEQYF.

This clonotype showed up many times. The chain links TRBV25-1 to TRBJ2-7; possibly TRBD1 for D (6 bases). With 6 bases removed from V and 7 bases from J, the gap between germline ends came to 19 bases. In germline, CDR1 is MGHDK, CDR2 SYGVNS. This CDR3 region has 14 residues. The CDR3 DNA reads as TGTGCCAGCAGCGAAGGGGGATTGGGAGTGGAGCAGTACTTC. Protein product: CASSEGGLGVEQYF.

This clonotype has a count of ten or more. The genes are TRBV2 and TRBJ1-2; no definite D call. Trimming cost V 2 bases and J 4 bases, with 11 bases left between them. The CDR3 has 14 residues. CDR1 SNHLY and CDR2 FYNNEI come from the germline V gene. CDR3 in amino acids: CASSERVRSYGYTF. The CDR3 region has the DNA TGTGCCAGCAGTGAAAGGGTCAGGTCCTATGGCTACACCTTC.

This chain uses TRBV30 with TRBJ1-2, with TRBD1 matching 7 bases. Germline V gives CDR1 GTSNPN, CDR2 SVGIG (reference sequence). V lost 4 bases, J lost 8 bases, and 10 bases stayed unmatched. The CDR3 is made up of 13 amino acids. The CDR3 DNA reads TGTGCCTGGAAGTTGAGAGGGGGCAACGGCTACACCTTC. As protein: CAWKLRGGNGYTF.

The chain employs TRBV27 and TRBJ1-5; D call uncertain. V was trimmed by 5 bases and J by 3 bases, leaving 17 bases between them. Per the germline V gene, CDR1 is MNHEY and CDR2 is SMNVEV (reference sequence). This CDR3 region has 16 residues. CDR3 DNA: TGTGCCAGCAGTCCCCTGGCTGTTCGGCACAATCAGCCCCAGCATTTT. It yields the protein CASSPLAVRHNQPQHF.

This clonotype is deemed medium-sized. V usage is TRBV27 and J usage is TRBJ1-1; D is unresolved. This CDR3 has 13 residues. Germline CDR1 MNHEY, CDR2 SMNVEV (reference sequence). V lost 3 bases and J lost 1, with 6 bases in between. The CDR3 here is CASSFKTNTEAFF. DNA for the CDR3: TGTGCCAGCAGTTTCAAGACGAACACTGAAGCTTTCTTT.

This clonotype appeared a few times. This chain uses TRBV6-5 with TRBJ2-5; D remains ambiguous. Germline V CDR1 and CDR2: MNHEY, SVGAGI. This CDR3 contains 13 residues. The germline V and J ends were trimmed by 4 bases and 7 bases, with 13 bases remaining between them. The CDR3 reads CASSWGSPGTQYF. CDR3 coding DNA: TGTGCCAGCAGTTGGGGATCCCCTGGGACCCAGTACTTC.

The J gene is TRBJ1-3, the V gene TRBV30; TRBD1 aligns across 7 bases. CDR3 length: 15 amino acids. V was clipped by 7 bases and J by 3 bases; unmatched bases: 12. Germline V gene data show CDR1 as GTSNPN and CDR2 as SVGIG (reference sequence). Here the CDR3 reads CASEGRRGDGNTIYF. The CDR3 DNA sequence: TGTGCCTCGGAAGGTCGCAGGGGGGATGGAAACACCATATATTTT.

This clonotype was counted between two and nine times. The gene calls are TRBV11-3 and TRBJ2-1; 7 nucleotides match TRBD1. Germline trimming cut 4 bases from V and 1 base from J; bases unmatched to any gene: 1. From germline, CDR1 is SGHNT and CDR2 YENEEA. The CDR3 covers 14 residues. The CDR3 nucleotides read TGTGCCAGCAGCTACAGGGGTTCCTACAATGAGCAGTTCTTC. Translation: CASSYRGSYNEQFF.

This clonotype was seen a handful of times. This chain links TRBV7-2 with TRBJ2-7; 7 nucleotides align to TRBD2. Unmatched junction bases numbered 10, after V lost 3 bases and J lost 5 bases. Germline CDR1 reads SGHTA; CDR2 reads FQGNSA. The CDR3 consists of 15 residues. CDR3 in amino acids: CASSFRTRGTDEQYF. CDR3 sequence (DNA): TGTGCCAGCAGCTTCCGGACTAGAGGAACGGACGAGCAGTACTTC.

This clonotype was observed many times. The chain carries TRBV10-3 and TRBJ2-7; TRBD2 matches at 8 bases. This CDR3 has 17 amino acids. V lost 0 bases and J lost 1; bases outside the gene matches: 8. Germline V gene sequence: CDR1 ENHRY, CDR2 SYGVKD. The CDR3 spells CAISESGVAGRSYEQYF. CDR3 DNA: TGTGCCATCAGTGAGTCGGGGGTAGCGGGACGATCCTACGAGCAGTACTTC.

The CDR3 DNA follows: TGTGCCAGCAGCTTTCCCCCTCACTCTACCCAGTACTTC. It specifies CASSFPPHSTQYF. This rearrangement joins TRBV7-2 to TRBJ2-5; no clear D. The CDR3 extends over 13 amino acids. Germline V CDR1 and CDR2: SGHTA, FQGNSA. The V end was cut by 3 bases, the J end by 8 bases, with 13 bases between.

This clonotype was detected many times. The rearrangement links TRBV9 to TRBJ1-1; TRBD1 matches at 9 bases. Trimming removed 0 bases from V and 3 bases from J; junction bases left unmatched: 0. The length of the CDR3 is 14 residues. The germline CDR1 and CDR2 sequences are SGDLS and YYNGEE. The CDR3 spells CASSVDRGHTEAFF. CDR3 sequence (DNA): TGTGCCAGCAGCGTAGACAGGGGGCACACTGAAGCTTTCTTT.

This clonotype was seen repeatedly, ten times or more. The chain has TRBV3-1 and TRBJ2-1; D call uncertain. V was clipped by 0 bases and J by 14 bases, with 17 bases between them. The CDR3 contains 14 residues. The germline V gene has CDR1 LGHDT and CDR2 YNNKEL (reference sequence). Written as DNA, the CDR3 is TGTGCCAGCAGCCAAGATCCGGCGGTAGCTCCAGAGTTCTTC. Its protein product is CASSQDPAVAPEFF.

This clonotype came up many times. CDR3 DNA: TGTGCCAGCAGCTTGGAGCTAGCGGCAGATACGCAGTATTTT. It is translated as CASSLELAADTQYF. V usage is TRBV5-4 and J usage is TRBJ2-3; 7 positions match TRBD2. The CDR3 has 14 amino acids. The V segment lost 0 bases and the J segment 4 bases; nucleotides outside the gene matches: 2. CDR1 SGHNT and CDR2 YYREEE come from the germline V gene (reference sequence).

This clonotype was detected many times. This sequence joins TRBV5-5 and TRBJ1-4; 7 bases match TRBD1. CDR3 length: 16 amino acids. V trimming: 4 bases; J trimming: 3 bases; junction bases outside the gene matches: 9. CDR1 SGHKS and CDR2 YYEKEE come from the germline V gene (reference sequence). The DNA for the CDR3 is TGTGCCAGCAGCGCACTGCAAGGGACAGCTAATGAAAAACTGTTTTTT. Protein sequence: CASSALQGTANEKLFF.

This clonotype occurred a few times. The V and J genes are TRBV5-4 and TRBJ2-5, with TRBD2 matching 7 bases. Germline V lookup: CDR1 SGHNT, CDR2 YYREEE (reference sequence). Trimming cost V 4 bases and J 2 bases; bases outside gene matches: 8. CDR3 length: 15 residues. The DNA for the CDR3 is TGTGCCAGCAGCGCGAACCGGGACTATCAAGAGACCCAGTACTTC. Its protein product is CASSANRDYQETQYF.

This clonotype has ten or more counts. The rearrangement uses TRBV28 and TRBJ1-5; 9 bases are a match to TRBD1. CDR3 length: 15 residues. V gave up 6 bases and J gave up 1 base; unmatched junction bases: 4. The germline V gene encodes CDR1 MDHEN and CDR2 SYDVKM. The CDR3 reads CASRPGTGSNQPQHF. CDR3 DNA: TGTGCCAGCAGACCCGGGACAGGGAGCAATCAGCCCCAGCATTTT.